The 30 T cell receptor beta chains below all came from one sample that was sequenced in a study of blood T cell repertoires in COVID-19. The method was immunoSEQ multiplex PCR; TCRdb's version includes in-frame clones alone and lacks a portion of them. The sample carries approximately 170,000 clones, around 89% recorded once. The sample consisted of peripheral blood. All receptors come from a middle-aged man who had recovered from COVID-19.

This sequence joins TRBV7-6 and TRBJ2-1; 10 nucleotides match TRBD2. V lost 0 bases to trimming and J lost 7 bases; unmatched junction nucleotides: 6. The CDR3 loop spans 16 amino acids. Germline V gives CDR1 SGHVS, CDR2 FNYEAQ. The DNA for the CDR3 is TGTGCCAGCAGCTTAGCTGGAGCGGGGGGGCGGAATGAGCAGTTCTTC. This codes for CASSLAGAGGRNEQFF.

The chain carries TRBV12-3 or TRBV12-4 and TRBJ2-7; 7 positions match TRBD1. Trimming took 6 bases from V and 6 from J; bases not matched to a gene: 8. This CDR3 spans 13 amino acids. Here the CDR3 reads CASSSIGGGEQYF. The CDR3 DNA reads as TGTGCCAGCAGCTCAATAGGGGGCGGCGAGCAGTACTTC.

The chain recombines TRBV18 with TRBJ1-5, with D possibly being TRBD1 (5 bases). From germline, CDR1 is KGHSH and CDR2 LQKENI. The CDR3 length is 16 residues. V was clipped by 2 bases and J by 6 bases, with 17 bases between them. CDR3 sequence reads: CASSPGGLGDTQPQHF. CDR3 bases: TGTGCCAGCTCACCAGGGGGACTCGGAGATACTCAGCCCCAGCATTTT.

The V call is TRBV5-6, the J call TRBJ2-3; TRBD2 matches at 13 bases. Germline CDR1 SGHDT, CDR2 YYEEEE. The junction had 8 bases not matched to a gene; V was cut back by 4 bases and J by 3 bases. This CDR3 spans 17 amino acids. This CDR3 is CASSLRTSGSITDTQYF. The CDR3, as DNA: TGTGCCAGCAGCCTGAGGACTAGCGGGAGTATAACAGATACGCAGTATTTT.

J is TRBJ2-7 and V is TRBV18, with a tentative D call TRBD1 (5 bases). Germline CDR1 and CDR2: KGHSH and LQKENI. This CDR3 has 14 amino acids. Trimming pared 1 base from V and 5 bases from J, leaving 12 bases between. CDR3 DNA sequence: TGTGCCAGCTCACCACTTGGTCAGGGCGACGAGCAGTACTTC. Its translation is CASSPLGQGDEQYF.

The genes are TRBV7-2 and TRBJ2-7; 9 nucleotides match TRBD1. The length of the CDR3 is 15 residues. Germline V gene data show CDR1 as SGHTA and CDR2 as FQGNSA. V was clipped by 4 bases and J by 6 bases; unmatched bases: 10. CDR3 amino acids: CASSSSPGTGTEQYF. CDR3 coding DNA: TGTGCCAGCAGCTCCAGTCCCGGGACAGGGACCGAGCAGTACTTC.

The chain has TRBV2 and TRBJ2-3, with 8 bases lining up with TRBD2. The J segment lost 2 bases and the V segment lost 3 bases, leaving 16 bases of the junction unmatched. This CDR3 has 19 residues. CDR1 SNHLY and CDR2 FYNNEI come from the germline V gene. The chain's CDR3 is CASSDLRGNSGTNTDTQYF. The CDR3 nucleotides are TGTGCCAGCAGTGATCTACGGGGAAATAGCGGGACGAACACAGATACGCAGTATTTT.

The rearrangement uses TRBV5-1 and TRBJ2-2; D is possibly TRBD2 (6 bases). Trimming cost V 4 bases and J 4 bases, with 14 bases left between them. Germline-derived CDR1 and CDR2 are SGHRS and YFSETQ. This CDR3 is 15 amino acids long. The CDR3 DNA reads TGCGCCAGCAGCCATTCATGGGGAGGCACCGGGGAGCTGTTTTTT. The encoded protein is CASSHSWGGTGELFF.

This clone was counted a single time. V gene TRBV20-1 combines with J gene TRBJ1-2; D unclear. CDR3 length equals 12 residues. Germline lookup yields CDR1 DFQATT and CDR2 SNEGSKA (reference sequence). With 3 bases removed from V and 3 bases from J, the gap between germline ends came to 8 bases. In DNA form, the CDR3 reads TGCAGTGCTAGTACTCTTGACTATGGCTACACCTTC. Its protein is CSASTLDYGYTF.

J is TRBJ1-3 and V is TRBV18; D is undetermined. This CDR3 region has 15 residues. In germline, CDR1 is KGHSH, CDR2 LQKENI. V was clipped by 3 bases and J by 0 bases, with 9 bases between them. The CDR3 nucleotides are TGTGCCAGCTCACCGGTACCGAGCTCTGGAAACACCATATATTTT. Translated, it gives CASSPVPSSGNTIYF.

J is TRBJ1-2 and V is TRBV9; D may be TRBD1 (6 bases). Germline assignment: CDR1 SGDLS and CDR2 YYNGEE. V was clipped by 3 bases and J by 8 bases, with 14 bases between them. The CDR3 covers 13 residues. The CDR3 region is CASSGDTVGGYTF. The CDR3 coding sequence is TGTGCCAGCAGCGGGGACACCGTTGGAGGCTACACCTTC.

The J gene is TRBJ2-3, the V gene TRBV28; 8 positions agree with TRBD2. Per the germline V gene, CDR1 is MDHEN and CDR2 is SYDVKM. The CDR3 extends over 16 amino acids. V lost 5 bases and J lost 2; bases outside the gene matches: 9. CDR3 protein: CASSPTPTSATDTQYF. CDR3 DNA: TGTGCCAGCAGTCCGACGCCGACTAGCGCCACAGATACGCAGTATTTT.

The CDR3 loop reads CASSLGGTGGETQYF. The CDR3 DNA follows: TGCGCCAGCAGCTTGGGAGGGACAGGCGGAGAGACCCAGTACTTC. The rearrangement uses TRBV5-1 and TRBJ2-5; 8 nucleotides align to TRBD1. CDR3 length equals 15 residues. CDR1 and CDR2 (germline): SGHRS, YFSETQ. J was trimmed by 4 bases and V by 0 bases; bases with no gene match: 5.

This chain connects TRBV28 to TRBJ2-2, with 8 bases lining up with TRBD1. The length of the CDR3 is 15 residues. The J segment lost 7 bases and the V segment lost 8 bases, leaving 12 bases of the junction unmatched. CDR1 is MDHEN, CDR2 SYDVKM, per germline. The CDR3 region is CASYNSRGRGGELFF. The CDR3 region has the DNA TGTGCCAGCTATAACTCCAGGGGGCGGGGCGGGGAGCTGTTTTTT.

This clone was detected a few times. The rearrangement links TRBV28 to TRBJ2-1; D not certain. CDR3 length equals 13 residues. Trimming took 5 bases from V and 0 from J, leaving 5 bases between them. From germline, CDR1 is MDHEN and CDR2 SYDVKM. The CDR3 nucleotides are TGTGCCAGCAGTGCGAGCTCCTACAATGAGCAGTTCTTC. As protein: CASSASSYNEQFF. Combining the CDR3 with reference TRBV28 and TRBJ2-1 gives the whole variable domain DVKVTQSSRYLVKRTGEKVFLECVQDMDHENMFWYRQDPGLGLRLIYFSYDVKMKEKGDIPEGYSVSREKKERFSLILESASTNQTSMYLCASSASSYNEQFFGPGTRLTVL.

CDR3 sequence reads: CASSQVGTGDGYTF. CDR3 nucleotides: TGCGCCAGCAGCCAGGTGGGGACAGGGGACGGCTACACCTTC. The V and J genes are TRBV5-1 and TRBJ1-2; 10 bases map to TRBD1. Germline CDR1 SGHRS, CDR2 YFSETQ. The CDR3 has 14 amino acids. With V trimmed by 4 bases and J by 8 bases, 8 bases remained unmatched.

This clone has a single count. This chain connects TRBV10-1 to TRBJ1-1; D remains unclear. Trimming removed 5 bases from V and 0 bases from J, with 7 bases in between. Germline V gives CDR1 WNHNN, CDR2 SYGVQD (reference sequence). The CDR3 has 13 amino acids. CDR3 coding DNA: TGCGCCAGCAGTAGGAGAATGAACACTGAAGCTTTCTTT. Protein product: CASSRRMNTEAFF.

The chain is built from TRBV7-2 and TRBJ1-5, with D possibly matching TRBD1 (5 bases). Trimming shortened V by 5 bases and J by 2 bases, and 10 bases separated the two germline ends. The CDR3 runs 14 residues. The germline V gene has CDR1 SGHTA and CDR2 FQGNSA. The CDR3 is CASSGGGGNQPQHF. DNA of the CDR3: TGTGCCAGCAGCGGCGGGGGGGGCAATCAGCCCCAGCATTTT.

CDR3 in DNA: TGTGCCAGCAGCTTTAGCGGGGCCCTGTACAATGAGCAGTTCTTC. This codes for CASSFSGALYNEQFF. The rearrangement uses TRBV5-5 and TRBJ2-1; 8 bases match TRBD2. Per the germline V gene, CDR1 is SGHKS and CDR2 is YYEKEE (reference sequence). V shed 2 bases, J shed 4 bases, and the junction held 5 bases outside the gene matches. This CDR3 is 15 amino acids long.

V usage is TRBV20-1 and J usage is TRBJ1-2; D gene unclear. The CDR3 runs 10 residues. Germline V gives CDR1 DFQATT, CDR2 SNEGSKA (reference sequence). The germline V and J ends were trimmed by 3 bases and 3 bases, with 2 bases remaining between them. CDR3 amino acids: CSASDYGYTF. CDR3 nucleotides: TGCAGTGCTAGCGACTATGGCTACACCTTC.

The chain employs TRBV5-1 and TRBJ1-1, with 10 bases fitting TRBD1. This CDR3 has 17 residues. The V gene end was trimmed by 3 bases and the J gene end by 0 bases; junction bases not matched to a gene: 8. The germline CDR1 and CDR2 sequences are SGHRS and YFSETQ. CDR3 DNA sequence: TGCGCCAGCAGCTGGGGGGACAGGGGAGGTATGAACACTGAAGCTTTCTTT. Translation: CASSWGDRGGMNTEAFF.

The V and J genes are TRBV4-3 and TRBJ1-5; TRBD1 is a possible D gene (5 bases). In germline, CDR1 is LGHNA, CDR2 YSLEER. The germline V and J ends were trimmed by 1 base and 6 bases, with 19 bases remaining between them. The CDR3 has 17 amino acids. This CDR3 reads CASSQGRSQGGTQPQHF. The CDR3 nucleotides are TGCGCCAGCAGCCAAGGAAGGAGTCAGGGAGGGACTCAGCCCCAGCATTTT.

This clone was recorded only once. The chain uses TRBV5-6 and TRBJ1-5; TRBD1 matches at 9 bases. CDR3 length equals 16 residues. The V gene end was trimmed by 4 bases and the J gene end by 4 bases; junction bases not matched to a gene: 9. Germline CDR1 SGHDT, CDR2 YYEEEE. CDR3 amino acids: CASSTRDRASNQPQHF. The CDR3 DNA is TGTGCCAGCAGCACCCGGGACAGGGCTTCAAATCAGCCCCAGCATTTT.

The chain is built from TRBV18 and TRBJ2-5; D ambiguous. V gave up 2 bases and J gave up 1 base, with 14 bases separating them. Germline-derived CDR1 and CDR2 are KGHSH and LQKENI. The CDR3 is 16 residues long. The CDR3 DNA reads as TGTGCCAGCTCACCAGACCGACAAATCCGCCAAGAGACCCAGTACTTC. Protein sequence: CASSPDRQIRQETQYF.

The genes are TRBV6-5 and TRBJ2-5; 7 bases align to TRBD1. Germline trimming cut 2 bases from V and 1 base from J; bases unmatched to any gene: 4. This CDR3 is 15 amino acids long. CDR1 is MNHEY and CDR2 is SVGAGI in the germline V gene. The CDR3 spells CASSYPTGAQETQYF. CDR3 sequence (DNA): TGTGCCAGCAGTTACCCTACAGGGGCCCAAGAGACCCAGTACTTC.

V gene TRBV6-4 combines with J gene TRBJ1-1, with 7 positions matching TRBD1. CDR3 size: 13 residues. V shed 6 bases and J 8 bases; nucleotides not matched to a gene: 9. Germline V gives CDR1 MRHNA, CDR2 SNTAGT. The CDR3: CASRIRQGAEAFF. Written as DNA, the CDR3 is TGTGCCAGCAGGATACGACAGGGAGCGGAAGCTTTCTTT.

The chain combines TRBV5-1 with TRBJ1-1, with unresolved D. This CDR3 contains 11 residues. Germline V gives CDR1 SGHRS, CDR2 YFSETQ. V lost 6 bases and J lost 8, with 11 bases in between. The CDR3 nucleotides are TGCGCCAGCATATGGGCGGGGGAAGCTTTCTTT. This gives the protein CASIWAGEAFF.

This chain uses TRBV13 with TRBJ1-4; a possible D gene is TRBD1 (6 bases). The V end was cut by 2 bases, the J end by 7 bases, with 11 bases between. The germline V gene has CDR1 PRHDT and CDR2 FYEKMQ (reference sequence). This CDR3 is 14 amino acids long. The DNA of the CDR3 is TGTGCCAGCAGCTTAAACAGGGTGCGTGAAAAACTGTTTTTT. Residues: CASSLNRVREKLFF.

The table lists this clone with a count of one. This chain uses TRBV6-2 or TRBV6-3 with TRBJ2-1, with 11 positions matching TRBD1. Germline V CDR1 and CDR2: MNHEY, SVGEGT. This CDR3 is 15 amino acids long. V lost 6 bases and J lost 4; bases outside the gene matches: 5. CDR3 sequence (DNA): TGTGCCAGCAGCCCCGGGACAGGGGGGTACAATGAGCAGTTCTTC. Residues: CASSPGTGGYNEQFF.

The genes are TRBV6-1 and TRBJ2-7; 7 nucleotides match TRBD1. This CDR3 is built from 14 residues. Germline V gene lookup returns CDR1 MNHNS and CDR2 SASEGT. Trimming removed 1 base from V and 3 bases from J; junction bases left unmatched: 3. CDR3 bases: TGTGCCAGCAGTGAAGAGAGGGGGCTCTACGAGCAGTACTTC. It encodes CASSEERGLYEQYF.